This TCR beta chain was documented in a study of tumor-infiltrating lymphocytes in primary liver carcinoma. Findings and caveats of the study: There was no comparison of CD4+ and CD8+ repertoires, as samples were bulk unsorted.

V lost 2 bases, J lost 6 bases, and 10 bases lay in between. The CDR3 runs 13 residues. TCR beta cDNA was reverse-transcribed from 450 to 500 ng of total RNA. The reaction used a constant-region primer and ProtoScript II reverse transcriptase. Sequencing libraries for TCR beta derived from three nested multiplex PCR rounds that used slightly modified ARM-PCR. TRBV1-TRBV30 forward primers paired with a C-beta reverse primer were used in the first two PCR rounds, which ran approximately 11 cycles each. Using its own MiXCR run on the multiplex PCR reads, TCRdb lists one record per CDR3 protein. The sample lists about 200,000 distinct CDR3 sequences; around 60% were seen once. They got blood RNA out of unsorted whole blood and also pulled out germline DNA. Roughly 4 milliliters of peripheral blood were collected before surgery. This clonotype was observed a few times. Its antigen remains unknown. A much larger clone lies one base from this, so it may be a read error. Since the CDR3 does not end with the conserved phenylalanine or tryptophan, this likely comes from a read error.

The sample comprised peripheral blood. This rearrangement joins TRBV12-3 or TRBV12-4 to TRBJ1-1, with a possible D match to TRBD1 (5 bases). This TCR derives from a woman aged 60 to 75 with primary liver carcinoma and hepatitis B virus infection. The CDR3 reads CASSLLGTAEAFI. CDR3 coding DNA: TGTGCCAGCAGTTTATTGGGGACGGCTGAAGCTTTCATT.